The sequence of this T cell receptor (beta chain) was determined in a study of cytomegalovirus exposure and HLA in healthy donors. General study points: A later analysis showed that HLA-associated TCR beta chains had undergone more clonal expansion than equally common others. CMV antigen specificity was confirmed in vitro for a few CMV-associated chains. There were about 160 TCR beta chains listed as cytomegalovirus-associated.

A note on this clone: Its specificity is unknown.

The PCR contained 60 Vbeta and 13 Jbeta primers. Clones were read by immunoSEQ multiplex PCR, and TCRdb kept only the in-frame ones, dropping some. This table has 100,000 to 150,000 clones, 73% appearing once. Germline CDR1 is ENHRY and CDR2 is SYGVKD. The CDR3 extends over 16 amino acids. V shed 6 bases and J shed 0 bases, with 16 bases lying between them. The sequenced material came from PBMCs. The TCR sequence derives from a man in his 60s in good health and CMV-seropositive. The chain couples TRBV10-3 to TRBJ2-3, with D possibly matching TRBD2 (5 bases). CDR3 nucleotide sequence: TGTGCCATCAGGAGGAGTGCGGGCGATAGCACAGATACGCAGTATTTT. Its protein is CAIRRSAGDSTDTQYF.